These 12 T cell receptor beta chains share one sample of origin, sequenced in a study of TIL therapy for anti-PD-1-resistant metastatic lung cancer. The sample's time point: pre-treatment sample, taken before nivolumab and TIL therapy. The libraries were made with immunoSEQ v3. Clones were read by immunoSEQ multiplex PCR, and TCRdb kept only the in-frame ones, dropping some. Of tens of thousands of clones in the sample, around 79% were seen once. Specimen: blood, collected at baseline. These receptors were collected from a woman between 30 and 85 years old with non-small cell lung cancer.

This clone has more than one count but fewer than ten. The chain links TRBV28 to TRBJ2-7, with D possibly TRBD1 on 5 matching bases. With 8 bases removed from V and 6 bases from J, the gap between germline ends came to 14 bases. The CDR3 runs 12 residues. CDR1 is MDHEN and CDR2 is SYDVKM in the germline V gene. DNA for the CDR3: TGTGCCAGCGAAGCAGGGTCGAGCGAGCAGTACTTC. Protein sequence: CASEAGSSEQYF.

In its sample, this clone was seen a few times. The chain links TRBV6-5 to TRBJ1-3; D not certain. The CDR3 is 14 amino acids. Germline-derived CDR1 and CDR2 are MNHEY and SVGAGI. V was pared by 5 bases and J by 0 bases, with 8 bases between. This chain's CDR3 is CASSLTASGNTIYF. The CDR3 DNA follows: TGTGCCAGCAGTCTCACAGCCTCTGGAAACACCATATATTTT.

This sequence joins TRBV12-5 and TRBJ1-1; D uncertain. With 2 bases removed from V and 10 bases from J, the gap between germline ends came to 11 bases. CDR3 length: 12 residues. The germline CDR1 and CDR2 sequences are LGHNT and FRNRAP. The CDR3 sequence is CASGLPRLGAFF. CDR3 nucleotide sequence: TGTGCTAGTGGTTTGCCCAGGCTCGGAGCTTTCTTT.

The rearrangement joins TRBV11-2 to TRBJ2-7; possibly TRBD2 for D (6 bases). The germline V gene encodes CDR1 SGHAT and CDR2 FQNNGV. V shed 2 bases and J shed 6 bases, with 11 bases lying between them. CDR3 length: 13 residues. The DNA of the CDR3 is TGTGCCAGCAGCTTACTACCGGGGGTCGAGCAGTACTTC. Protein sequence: CASSLLPGVEQYF.

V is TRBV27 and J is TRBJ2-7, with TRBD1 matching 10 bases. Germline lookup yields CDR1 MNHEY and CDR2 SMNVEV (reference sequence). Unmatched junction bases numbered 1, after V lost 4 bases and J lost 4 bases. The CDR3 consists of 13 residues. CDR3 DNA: TGTGCCAGCAGTTGGGGACAGGGGTACGAGCAGTACTTC. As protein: CASSWGQGYEQYF.

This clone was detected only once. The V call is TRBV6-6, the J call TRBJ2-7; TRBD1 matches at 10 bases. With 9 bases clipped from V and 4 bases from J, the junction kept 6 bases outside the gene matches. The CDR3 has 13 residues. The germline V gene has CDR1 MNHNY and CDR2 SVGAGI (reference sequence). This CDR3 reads CASIGTGEYEQYF. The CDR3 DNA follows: TGTGCCAGTATTGGGACAGGGGAGTACGAGCAGTACTTC.

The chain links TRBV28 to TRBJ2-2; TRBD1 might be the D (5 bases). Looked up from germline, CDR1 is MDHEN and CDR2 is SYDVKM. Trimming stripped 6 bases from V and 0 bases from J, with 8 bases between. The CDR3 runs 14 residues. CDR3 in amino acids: CASSRQSNTGELFF. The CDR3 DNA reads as TGTGCCAGCAGCAGACAGTCGAACACCGGGGAGCTGTTTTTT.

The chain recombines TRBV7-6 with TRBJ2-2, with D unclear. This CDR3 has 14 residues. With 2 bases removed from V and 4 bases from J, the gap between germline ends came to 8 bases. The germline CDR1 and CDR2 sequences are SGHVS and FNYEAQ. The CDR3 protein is CASSLLDTTGELFF. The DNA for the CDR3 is TGTGCCAGCAGCTTACTCGACACCACCGGGGAGCTGTTTTTT.

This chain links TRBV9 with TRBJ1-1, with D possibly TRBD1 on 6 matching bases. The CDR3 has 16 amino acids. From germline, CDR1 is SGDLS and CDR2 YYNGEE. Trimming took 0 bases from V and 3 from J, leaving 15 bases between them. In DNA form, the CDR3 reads TGTGCCAGCAGCGTAGTGGGAGGGGGTTCCCACACTGAAGCTTTCTTT. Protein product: CASSVVGGGSHTEAFF.

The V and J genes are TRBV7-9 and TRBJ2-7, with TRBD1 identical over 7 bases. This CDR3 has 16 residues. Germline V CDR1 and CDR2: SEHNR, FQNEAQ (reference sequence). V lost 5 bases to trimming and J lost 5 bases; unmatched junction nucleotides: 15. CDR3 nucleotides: TGTGCCAGCAGCCCCAGGTCGGCAGGGGGTCTCCACGAGCAGTACTTC. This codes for CASSPRSAGGLHEQYF. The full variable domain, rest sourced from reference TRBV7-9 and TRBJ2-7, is DTGVSQNPRHKITKRGQNVTFRCDPISEHNRLYWYRQTLGQGPEFLTYFQNEAQLEKSRLLSDRFSAERPKGSFSTLEIQRTEQGDSAMYLCASSPRSAGGLHEQYFGPGTRLTVT.

This CDR3 reads CASSLFAGGYATNEKLFF. In DNA form, the CDR3 reads TGTGCCAGCAGCTTATTTGCGGGGGGCTATGCAACTAATGAAAAACTGTTTTTT. The chain carries TRBV7-9 and TRBJ1-4, with a weak D call TRBD1 (6 bases). V was trimmed by 2 bases and J by 0 bases, leaving 16 bases between them. The CDR3 has 18 amino acids. Germline CDR1 is SEHNR and CDR2 is FQNEAQ (reference sequence).

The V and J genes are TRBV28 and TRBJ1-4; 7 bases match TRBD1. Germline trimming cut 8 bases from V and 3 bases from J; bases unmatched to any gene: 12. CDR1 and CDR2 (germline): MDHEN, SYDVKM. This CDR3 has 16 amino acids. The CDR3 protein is CASGSNPGQANEKLFF. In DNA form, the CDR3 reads TGTGCCAGCGGATCCAACCCAGGACAGGCTAATGAAAAACTGTTTTTT.